The entry below gives a single T cell receptor beta chain sequence along with its context. The antigen is undetermined. The junction and the germline gene differ at one end; a read error may be behind it. Together with a sample-barcoded 5' primer, a J-beta primer mix was included in a second PCR lasting about 7 to 12 cycles. Every single cDNA molecule received a tag from a template-switch adaptor with 12 random nucleotides. Each CDR3 protein is one row after TCRdb ran MiXCR on the 5' RACE reads. The data contain about 800,000 distinct CDR3 sequences, more than 35% of them seen just once; the ten biggest clones take up around 18%. The CDR3 runs 16 residues. CDR1 and CDR2 from the germline V gene are SGHTA and FQGNSA. The record originates from a study of blood T cells in healthy people across ages. Study conclusions and caveats: Conclusively comparing naive with antigen-experienced cells was impossible with unsorted PBMCs. Diversity estimates drawn from one million T cells were deemed underestimates.

This receptor was identified in a man aged 80 or over in good health. J is TRBJ1-2 and V is TRBV7-2; 8 nucleotides line up with TRBD1. The sequencing input was blood. The CDR3, as DNA: TGTGCCGGCAGCTTGGGAATAAGGACAGGGAATTATGGCTACACCTTC. Its translation: CAGSLGIRTGNYGYTF.